Below, 5 T cell receptor beta chains from the same sample are listed, as sequenced in a study of blood T cells in healthy people across ages. Primers used in a second PCR of about 6 to 11 cycles were a sample-barcoded 5' primer and a J-beta primer mix. TCRdb re-called the 5' RACE reads with MiXCR, one entry per CDR3 protein. The table shows about 290,000 distinct CDR3 sequences, with roughly 27% occurring only once. Material: blood. All receptors come from a woman in her seventies in good health.

The chain is built from TRBV12-3 or TRBV12-4 and TRBJ2-4; maybe TRBD2 (6 bases). CDR3 length: 15 residues. V was cut by 5 bases and J by 7 bases, with 18 bases left in between. The CDR3 here is CASSPRGWDFNIQYF. Written as DNA, the CDR3 is TGTGCCAGCAGTCCCCGGGGGTGGGATTTTAACATTCAGTACTTC.

In nucleotides, the CDR3 is TGTGCCAGCAGCCTCTTAGGGGCGGCCCCCAATCAGCCCCAGCATTTT. Residues: CASSLLGAAPNQPQHF. V gene TRBV11-2 combines with J gene TRBJ1-5; D possibly corresponds to TRBD1 (5 bases). The CDR3 extends over 16 amino acids. Trimming left V 5 bases short and J 3 bases short, with 17 bases between. Germline assignment: CDR1 SGHAT and CDR2 FQNNGV. The full variable domain, rest sourced from reference TRBV11-2 and TRBJ1-5, is EAGVAQSPRYKIIEKRQSVAFWCNPISGHATLYWYQQILGQGPKLLIQFQNNGVVDDSQLPKDRFSAERLKGVDSTLKIQPAKLEDSAVYLCASSLLGAAPNQPQHFGDGTRLSIL.

This chain links TRBV5-1 with TRBJ2-5; D is ambiguous. CDR1 SGHRS and CDR2 YFSETQ come from the germline V gene. Deletions cut 2 bases from V and 0 bases from J, with 2 bases between. The length of the CDR3 is 12 residues. The CDR3 protein is CASSFYQETQYF. CDR3 bases: TGCGCCAGCAGCTTCTACCAAGAGACCCAGTACTTC.

The chain recombines TRBV6-5 with TRBJ1-1; possible D gene TRBD1, 5 bases. Trimming took 2 bases from V and 5 from J, leaving 12 bases between them. Germline CDR1 MNHEY, CDR2 SVGAGI. This CDR3 comprises 14 residues. The CDR3 DNA sequence: TGTGCCAGCAGTTACAGGGACCCTTATACTGAAGCTTTCTTT. Translated: CASSYRDPYTEAFF.

The V and J genes are TRBV27 and TRBJ2-7, with a tentative D call TRBD2 (6 bases). The CDR3 spans 15 residues. Per germline, CDR1 MNHEY and CDR2 SMNVEV (reference sequence). V was clipped by 6 bases and J by 3 bases, with 18 bases between them. The CDR3 bases are TGTGCCAGCAGAGCCACGGGACTCGGAAACTACGAGCAGTACTTC. Protein sequence: CASRATGLGNYEQYF.